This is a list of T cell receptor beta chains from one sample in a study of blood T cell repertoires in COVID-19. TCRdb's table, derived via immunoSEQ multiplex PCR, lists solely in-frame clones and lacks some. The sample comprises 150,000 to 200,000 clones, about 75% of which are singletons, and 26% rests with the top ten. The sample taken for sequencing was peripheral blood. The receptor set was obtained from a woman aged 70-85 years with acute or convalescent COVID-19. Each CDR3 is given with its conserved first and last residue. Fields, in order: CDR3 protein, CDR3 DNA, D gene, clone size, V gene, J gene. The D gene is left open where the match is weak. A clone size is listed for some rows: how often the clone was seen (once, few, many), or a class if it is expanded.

CDR3: CATQKPGLGTDTQYF
DNA: TGTGCCACCCAAAAACCGGGACTGGGAACAGATACGCAGTATTTT
D: NA
size: NA
V: TRBV15
J: TRBJ2-3

CDR3: CASKLDYGYTF
DNA: TGTGCCAGCAAACTGGACTATGGCTACACCTTC
D: NA
size: NA
V: TRBV2
J: TRBJ1-2

CDR3: CASLRQGAHNEQFF
DNA: TGTGCCAGCTTGAGACAGGGGGCTCACAATGAGCAGTTCTTC
D: TRBD1
size: NA
V: TRBV6-5
J: TRBJ2-1

CDR3: CASSPPGQFRETQYF
DNA: TGTGCCAGCAGTCCCCCGGGACAGTTTCGGGAGACCCAGTACTTC
D: TRBD1
size: once
V: TRBV28
J: TRBJ2-5

CDR3: CASSPRGHSYEQYF
DNA: TGTGCCAGCTCACCACGGGGGCACTCCTACGAGCAGTACTTC
D: NA
size: NA
V: TRBV18
J: TRBJ2-7

CDR3: CASSKGPGKEQYF
DNA: TGTGCCAGCAGCAAAGGTCCGGGGAAAGAGCAGTACTTC
D: NA
size: NA
V: TRBV21-1
J: TRBJ2-7

CDR3: CASRPGTSLNYGYTF
DNA: TGTGCCAGCAGACCCGGGACAAGTCTTAACTATGGCTACACCTTC
D: NA
size: NA
V: TRBV5-4
J: TRBJ1-2

CDR3: CASSWGGTEAFF
DNA: TGTGCCAGCAGTTGGGGGGGAACTGAAGCTTTCTTT
D: NA
size: NA
V: TRBV6-5
J: TRBJ1-1

CDR3: CASSQVARQETQYF
DNA: TGTGCCAGCAGCCAGGTCGCCAGACAAGAGACCCAGTACTTC
D: NA
size: NA
V: TRBV3-1/TRBV3-2
J: TRBJ2-5

CDR3: CASSPTEGGLTEAFF
DNA: TGTGCCAGCTCACCAACCGAGGGGGGGCTTACTGAAGCTTTCTTT
D: NA
size: NA
V: TRBV18
J: TRBJ1-1

CDR3: CAWSVPRGTSGPNTDTQYF
DNA: TGTGCCTGGAGTGTTCCCCGGGGGACTAGCGGGCCCAACACAGATACGCAGTATTTT
D: TRBD2
size: NA
V: TRBV30
J: TRBJ2-3

CDR3: CASASGGWNQPQHF
DNA: TGTGCCAGCGCGTCAGGGGGGTGGAATCAGCCCCAGCATTTT
D: TRBD1
size: few
V: TRBV27
J: TRBJ1-5

CDR3: CSAADSRIWTF
DNA: TGCAGTGCAGCGGACAGCCGCATATGGACCTTC
D: NA
size: once
V: TRBV20-1
J: TRBJ1-2

CDR3: CASSQERQGNQPQHF
DNA: TGCGCCAGCAGCCAAGAACGACAGGGAAATCAGCCCCAGCATTTT
D: TRBD1
size: NA
V: TRBV4-1
J: TRBJ1-5

CDR3: CATSDPGVSGYNEQFF
DNA: TGTGCCACCAGTGACCCGGGGGTTAGCGGCTACAATGAGCAGTTCTTC
D: NA
size: NA
V: TRBV24-1
J: TRBJ2-1

CDR3: CASSIGTGFGYTF
DNA: TGCGCCAGCAGCATTGGGACAGGGTTCGGCTACACCTTC
D: TRBD1
size: NA
V: TRBV5-1
J: TRBJ1-2

CDR3: CSVARTSGITDTQYF
DNA: TGCAGCGTTGCTAGGACTAGCGGGATAACAGATACGCAGTATTTT
D: TRBD2
size: NA
V: TRBV29-1
J: TRBJ2-3

CDR3: CASSPAGGRADTQYF
DNA: TGTGCCAGCTCCCCTGCAGGGGGGAGAGCAGATACGCAGTATTTT
D: NA
size: NA
V: TRBV18
J: TRBJ2-3

CDR3: CASSTLASYSYEQYF
DNA: TGTGCCAGCAGTACCCTCGCGTCCTACTCCTACGAGCAGTACTTC
D: NA
size: few
V: TRBV6-5
J: TRBJ2-7

CDR3: CASSIGTRGSGEQYF
DNA: TGTGCCAGTAGTATAGGTACCAGGGGATCCGGCGAGCAGTACTTC
D: NA
size: NA
V: TRBV19
J: TRBJ2-7

CDR3: CSASSSGGFYEQYF
DNA: TGCAGTGCTAGTTCCTCGGGTGGTTTCTACGAGCAGTACTTC
D: NA
size: NA
V: TRBV20-1
J: TRBJ2-7

CDR3: CASSLVGGVNQPQHF
DNA: TGTGCCAGCAGCTTAGTGGGAGGAGTCAATCAGCCCCAGCATTTT
D: NA
size: NA
V: TRBV7-2
J: TRBJ1-5

CDR3: CASSQAGQGVYEKLFF
DNA: TGCGCCAGCAGCCAAGCTGGACAGGGAGTTTATGAAAAACTGTTTTTT
D: TRBD1
size: NA
V: TRBV4-1
J: TRBJ1-4

CDR3: CATSRGLAGGQDTQYF
DNA: TGTGCCACCAGCAGAGGACTAGCGGGAGGCCAAGATACGCAGTATTTT
D: TRBD2
size: NA
V: TRBV15
J: TRBJ2-3

CDR3: CAISGHNSGQQETQYF
DNA: TGTGCCATCAGCGGACACAATAGCGGGCAGCAAGAGACCCAGTACTTC
D: TRBD2
size: NA
V: TRBV10-3
J: TRBJ2-5

CDR3: CASSFSSGTDTQYF
DNA: TGTGCCAGCAGCTTTTCCTCAGGGACAGATACGCAGTATTTT
D: NA
size: once
V: TRBV5-4
J: TRBJ2-3

CDR3: CASSFGGTNYGYTF
DNA: TGTGCCAGCAGCTTCGGGGGAACTAACTATGGCTACACCTTC
D: NA
size: NA
V: TRBV11-1
J: TRBJ1-2

CDR3: CASSPLPTSGRATETQYF
DNA: TGCGCCAGCAGCCCCCTCCCGACTAGCGGGAGGGCCACCGAGACCCAGTACTTC
D: TRBD2
size: NA
V: TRBV5-1
J: TRBJ2-5

CDR3: CASSQGWARSSGNTIYF
DNA: TGTGCCAGCAGCCAAGGGTGGGCCAGGTCATCTGGAAACACCATATATTTT
D: NA
size: NA
V: TRBV3-1/TRBV3-2
J: TRBJ1-3